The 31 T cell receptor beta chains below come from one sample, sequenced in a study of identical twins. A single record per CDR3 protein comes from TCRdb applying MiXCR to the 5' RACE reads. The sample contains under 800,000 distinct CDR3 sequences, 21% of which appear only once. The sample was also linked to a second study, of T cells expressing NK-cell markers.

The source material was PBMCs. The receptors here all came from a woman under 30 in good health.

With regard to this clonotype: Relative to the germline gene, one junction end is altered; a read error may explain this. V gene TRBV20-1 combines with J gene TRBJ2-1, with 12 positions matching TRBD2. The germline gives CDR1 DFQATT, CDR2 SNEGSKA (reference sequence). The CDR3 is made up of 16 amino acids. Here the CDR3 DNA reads TGCTGTGCTAGAGATTGGGGACTAGCGGGTTACAATGAGCAGTTCTTC. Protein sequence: CCARDWGLAGYNEQFF.

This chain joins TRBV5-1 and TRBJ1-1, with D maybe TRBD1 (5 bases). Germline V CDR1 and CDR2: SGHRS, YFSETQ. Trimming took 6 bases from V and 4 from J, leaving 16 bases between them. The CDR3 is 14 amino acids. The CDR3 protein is CASIEGPSTTEAFF. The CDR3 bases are TGCGCCAGCATAGAGGGACCGTCTACCACTGAAGCTTTCTTT.

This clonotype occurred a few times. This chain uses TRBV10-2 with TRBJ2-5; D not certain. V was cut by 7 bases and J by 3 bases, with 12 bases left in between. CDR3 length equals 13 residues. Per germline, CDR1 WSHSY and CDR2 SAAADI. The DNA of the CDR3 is TGCGCCAGCACTGGGCCCGGTAAAGAGACCCAGTACTTC. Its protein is CASTGPGKETQYF.

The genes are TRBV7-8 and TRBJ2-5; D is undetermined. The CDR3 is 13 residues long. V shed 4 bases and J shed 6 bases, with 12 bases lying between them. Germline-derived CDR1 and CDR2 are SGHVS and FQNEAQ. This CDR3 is CASSYSESQTQYF. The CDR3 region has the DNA TGTGCCAGCAGCTACAGTGAATCGCAGACCCAGTACTTC.

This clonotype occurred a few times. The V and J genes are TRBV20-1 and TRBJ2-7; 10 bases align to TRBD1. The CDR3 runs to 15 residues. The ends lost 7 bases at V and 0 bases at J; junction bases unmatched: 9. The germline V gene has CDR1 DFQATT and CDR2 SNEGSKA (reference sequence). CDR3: CSGGQGSGASYEQYF. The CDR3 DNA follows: TGCAGTGGGGGACAGGGGAGTGGGGCCTCCTACGAGCAGTACTTC.

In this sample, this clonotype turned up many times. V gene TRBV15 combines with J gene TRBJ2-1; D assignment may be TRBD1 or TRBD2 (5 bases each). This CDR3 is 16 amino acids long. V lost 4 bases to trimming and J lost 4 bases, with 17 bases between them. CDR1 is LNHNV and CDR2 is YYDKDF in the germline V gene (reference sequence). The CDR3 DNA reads TGTGCCACCAGCATAGGACGGGACCGCTTTTACAATGAGCAGTTCTTC. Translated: CATSIGRDRFYNEQFF.

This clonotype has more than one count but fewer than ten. Here the CDR3 DNA reads TGTGCCAGCGGTAGAGGGACAGTTTACGAGCAGTACTTC. Its translation is CASGRGTVYEQYF. This chain links TRBV7-9 with TRBJ2-7; 7 nucleotides match TRBD1. This CDR3 contains 13 residues. The junction had 8 bases not matched to a gene; V was cut back by 8 bases and J by 4 bases. In germline, CDR1 is SEHNR, CDR2 FQNEAQ (reference sequence).

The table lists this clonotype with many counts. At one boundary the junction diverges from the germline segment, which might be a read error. The CDR3: CASSSPSTDTQYF. Here the CDR3 DNA reads TGTGCCAGCAGTTCCCCTAGCACAGATACGCAGTATTTT. V and J are TRBV5-1 and TRBJ2-3, with no clear D. CDR1 and CDR2 from the germline V gene are SGHRS and YFSETQ. The CDR3 is 13 residues long.

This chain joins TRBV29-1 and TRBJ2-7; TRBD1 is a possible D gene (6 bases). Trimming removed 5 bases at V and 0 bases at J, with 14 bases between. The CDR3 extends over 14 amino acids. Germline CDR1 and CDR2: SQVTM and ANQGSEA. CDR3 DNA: TGCAGCGTTTCCCACGAGGGGGACTCCTACGAGCAGTACTTC. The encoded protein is CSVSHEGDSYEQYF.

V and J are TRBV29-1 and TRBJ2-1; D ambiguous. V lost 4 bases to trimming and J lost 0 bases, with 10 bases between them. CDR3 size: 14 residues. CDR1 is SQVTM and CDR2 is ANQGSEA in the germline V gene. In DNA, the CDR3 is TGCAGCGTTGGTGGATGGAGCTCCTACAATGAGCAGTTCTTC. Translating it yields CSVGGWSSYNEQFF.

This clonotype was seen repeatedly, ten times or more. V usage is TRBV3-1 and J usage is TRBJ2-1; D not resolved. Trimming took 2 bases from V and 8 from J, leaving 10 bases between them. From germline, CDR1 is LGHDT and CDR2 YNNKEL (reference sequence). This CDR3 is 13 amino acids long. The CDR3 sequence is CASSQMGLDEQFF. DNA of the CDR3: TGTGCCAGCAGCCAAATGGGTTTGGATGAGCAGTTCTTC.

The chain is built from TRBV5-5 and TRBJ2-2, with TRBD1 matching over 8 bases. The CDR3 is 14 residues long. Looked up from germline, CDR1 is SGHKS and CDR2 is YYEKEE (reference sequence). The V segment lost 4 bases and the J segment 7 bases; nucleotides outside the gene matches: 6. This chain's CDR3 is CASSGTTGVGELFF. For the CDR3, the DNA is TGTGCCAGCAGCGGGACGACAGGGGTCGGGGAGCTGTTTTTT. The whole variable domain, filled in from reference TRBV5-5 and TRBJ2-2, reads DAGVTQSPTHLIKTRGQQVTLRCSPISGHKSVSWYQQVLGQGPQFIFQYYEKEERGRGNFPDRFSARQFPNYSSELNVNALLLGDSALYLCASSGTTGVGELFFGEGSRLTVL.

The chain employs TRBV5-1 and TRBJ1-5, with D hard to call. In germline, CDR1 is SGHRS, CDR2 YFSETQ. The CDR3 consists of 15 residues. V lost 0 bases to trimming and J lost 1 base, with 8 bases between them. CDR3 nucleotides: TGCGCCAGCAGCTTGGGAGGCAACAGCAATCAGCCCCAGCATTTT. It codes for CASSLGGNSNQPQHF.

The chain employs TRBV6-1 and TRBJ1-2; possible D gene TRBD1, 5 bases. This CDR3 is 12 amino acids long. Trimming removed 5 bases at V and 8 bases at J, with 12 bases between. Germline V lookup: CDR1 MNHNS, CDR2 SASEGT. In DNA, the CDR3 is TGTGCCAGCAGTAGGGGCCCGTGGGGCTACACCTTC. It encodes CASSRGPWGYTF.

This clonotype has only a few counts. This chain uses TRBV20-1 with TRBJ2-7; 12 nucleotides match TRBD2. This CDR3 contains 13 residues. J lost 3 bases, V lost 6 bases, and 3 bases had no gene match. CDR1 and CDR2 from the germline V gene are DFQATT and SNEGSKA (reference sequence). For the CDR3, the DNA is TGCAGTGCGGGGACTAGCGGGTTCTACGAGCAGTACTTC. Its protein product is CSAGTSGFYEQYF.

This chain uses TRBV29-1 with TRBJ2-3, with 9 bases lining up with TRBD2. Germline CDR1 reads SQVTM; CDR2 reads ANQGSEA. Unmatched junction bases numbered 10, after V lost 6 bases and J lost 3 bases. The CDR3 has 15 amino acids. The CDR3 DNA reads TGCAGCGTCCTCGGGACTAGCCGAGTTACAGATACGCAGTATTTT. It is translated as CSVLGTSRVTDTQYF.

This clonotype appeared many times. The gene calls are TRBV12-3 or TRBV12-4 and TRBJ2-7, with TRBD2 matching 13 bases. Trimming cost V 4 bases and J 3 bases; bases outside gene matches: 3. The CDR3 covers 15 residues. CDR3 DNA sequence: TGTGCCAGCAGTTCGGGACTAGCGGGGTACTACGAGCAGTACTTC. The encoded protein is CASSSGLAGYYEQYF.

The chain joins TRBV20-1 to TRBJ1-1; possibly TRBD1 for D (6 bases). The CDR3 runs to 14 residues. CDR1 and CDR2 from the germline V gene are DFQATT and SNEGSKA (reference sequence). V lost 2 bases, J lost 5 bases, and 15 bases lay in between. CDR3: CSARSGQRRTEAFF. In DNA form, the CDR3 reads TGCAGTGCTAGAAGCGGACAGAGGAGAACTGAAGCTTTCTTT.

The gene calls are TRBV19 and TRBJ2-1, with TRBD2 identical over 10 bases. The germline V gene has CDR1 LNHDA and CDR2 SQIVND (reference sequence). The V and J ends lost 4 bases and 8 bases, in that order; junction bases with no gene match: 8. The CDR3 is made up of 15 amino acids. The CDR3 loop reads CASSNKREGSDEQFF. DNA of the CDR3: TGTGCCAGTAGTAATAAGCGGGAGGGGTCAGATGAGCAGTTCTTC.

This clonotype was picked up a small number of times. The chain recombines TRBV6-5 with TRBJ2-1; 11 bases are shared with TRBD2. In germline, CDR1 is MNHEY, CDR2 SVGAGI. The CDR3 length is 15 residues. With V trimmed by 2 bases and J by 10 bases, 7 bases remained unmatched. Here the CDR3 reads CASSYTSGRRSEQFF. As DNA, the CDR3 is TGTGCCAGCAGTTACACTAGCGGGAGAAGAAGCGAGCAGTTCTTC.

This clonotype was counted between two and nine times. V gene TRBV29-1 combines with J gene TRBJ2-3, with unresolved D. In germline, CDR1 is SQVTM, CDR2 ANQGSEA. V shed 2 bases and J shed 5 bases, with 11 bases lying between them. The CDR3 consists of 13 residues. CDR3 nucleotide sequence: TGCAGCGTTGAAAAAGGGTACGGAGATACGCAGTATTTT. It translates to CSVEKGYGDTQYF.

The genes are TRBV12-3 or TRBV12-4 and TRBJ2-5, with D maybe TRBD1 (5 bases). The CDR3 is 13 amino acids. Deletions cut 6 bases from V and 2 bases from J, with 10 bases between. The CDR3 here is CASRIRGQETQYF. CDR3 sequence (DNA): TGTGCCAGCAGAATTAGGGGACAAGAGACCCAGTACTTC.

CDR3 DNA: TGTGCCAGCAGTTTATTGGGGACAGTCCAAGAGACCCAGTACTTC. Protein: CASSLLGTVQETQYF. V gene TRBV27 combines with J gene TRBJ2-5; 7 nucleotides match TRBD1. The CDR3 covers 15 residues. Unmatched junction bases numbered 3, after V lost 1 base and J lost 1 base. Germline CDR1 MNHEY, CDR2 SMNVEV (reference sequence).

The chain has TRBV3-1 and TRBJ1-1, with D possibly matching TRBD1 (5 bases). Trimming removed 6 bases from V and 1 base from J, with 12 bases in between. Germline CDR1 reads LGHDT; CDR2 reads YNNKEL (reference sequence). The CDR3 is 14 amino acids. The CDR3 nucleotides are TGTGCCAGCAGACTGGGGGTCGGGAACACTGAAGCTTTCTTT. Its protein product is CASRLGVGNTEAFF.

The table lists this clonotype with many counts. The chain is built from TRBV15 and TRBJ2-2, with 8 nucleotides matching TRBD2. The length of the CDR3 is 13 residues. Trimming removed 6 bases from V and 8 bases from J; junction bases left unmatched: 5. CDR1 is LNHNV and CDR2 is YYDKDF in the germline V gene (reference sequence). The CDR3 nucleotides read TGTGCCACCAGTGGGACTAGTGATGGGGAGCTGTTTTTT. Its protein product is CATSGTSDGELFF.

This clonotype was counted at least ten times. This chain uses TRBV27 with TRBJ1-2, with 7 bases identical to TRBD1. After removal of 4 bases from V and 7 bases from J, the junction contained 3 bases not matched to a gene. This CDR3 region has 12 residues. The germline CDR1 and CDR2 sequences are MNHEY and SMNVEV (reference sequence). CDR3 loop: CASSSQGVGYTF. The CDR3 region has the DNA TGTGCCAGCAGTTCCCAGGGGGTTGGCTACACCTTC.

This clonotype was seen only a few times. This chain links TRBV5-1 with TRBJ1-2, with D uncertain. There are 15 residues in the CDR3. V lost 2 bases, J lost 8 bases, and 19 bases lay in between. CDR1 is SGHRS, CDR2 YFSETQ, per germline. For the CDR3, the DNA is TGCGCCAGCAGCTTCGCTGCTTTATCGGGAGAAGGCTACACCTTC. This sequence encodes CASSFAALSGEGYTF.

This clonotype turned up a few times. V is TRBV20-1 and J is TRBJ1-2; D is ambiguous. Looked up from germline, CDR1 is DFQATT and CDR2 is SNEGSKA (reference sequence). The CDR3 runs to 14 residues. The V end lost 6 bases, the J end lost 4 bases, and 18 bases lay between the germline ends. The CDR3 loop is CSAYREGTIYGYTF. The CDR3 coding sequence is TGCAGTGCCTATCGGGAGGGAACTATCTATGGCTACACCTTC.

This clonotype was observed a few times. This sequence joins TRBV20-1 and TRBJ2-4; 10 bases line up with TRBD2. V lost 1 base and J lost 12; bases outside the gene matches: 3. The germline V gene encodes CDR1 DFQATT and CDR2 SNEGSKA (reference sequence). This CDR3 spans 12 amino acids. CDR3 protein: CSARGSGRPQYF. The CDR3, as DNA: TGCAGTGCTAGAGGTAGCGGGAGGCCTCAGTACTTC.

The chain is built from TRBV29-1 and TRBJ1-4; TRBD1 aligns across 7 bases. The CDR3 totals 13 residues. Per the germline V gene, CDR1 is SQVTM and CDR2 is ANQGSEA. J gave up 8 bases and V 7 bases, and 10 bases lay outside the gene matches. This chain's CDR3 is CSGKDRLREKLFF. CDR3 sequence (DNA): TGCAGCGGGAAGGACAGGTTGAGAGAAAAACTGTTTTTT. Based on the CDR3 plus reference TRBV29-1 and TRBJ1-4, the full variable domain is SAVISQKPSRDICQRGTSLTIQCQVDSQVTMMFWYRQQPGQSLTLIATANQGSEATYESGFVIDKFPISRPNLTFSTLTVSNMSPEDSSIYLCSGKDRLREKLFFGSGTQLSVL.

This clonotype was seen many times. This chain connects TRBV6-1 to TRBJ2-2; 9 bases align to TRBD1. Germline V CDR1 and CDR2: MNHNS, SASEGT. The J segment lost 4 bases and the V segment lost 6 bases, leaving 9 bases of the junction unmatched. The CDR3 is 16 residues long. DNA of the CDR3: TGTGCCAGCAGCCCTCCGGGGACAGGGACCACCGGGGAGCTGTTTTTT. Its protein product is CASSPPGTGTTGELFF.